This T cell receptor beta chain was identified in a study of cytomegalovirus exposure and HLA in healthy donors (dated by TCRdb to 2016 to 2017). Regarding the complete study: According to an earlier analysis of a few hundred of the donors, about 179 million T cells yielded 120 million or so unique TCR beta sequences and approximately 300 Gb of sequence data. The T cell repertoires of around 730 subjects were profiled by immunosequencing and related to cytomegalovirus serostatus. Donor age, sex, ethnicity and CMV serostatus were collected together with the repertoire data. To study patterns of TCR occurrence, a later analysis re-analyzed previously published TCR beta repertoires from 700 or so donors and added high-resolution HLA genotyping. A later genetic analysis used genome-wide SNP genotypes for about 65% of the 666 donors, treating that subset as a discovery cohort. In an earlier analysis of 587 of the donors, high-throughput TCR beta sequencing was used to judge whether each TCR beta V gene segment behaved as functional or pseudogenic. Across about 370 genotyped donors of the cohort, an average of roughly 250,000 unique TCR beta nucleotide sequences per donor were sequenced, and around 20% of those sequences were non-productive. The genetic ancestry cluster associated with self-reported Caucasian donors included over 80% of the 300 to 400 genotyped donors. The number of typed donors differed by locus: about 629-630 for A, B, C, DRB1 and DQB1; approximately 520 for DQA1; 606 for DPA1; and around 450 for DPB1. To predict cytomegalovirus infection status, the study combined high-throughput TCR immunosequencing, statistical association of individual TCRs with disease status, and machine learning. A few DR-DQ haplotypes were handled as single units for association and clustering because linkage in the cohort was strong. Class I and class II HLA loci were covered by the typing at four-digit resolution. The study aimed to test whether cataloging public T cell receptors could reveal signatures of past pathogen exposure. All discovery cohort repertoires had been generated using a single sequencing platform. Rather than drawing on any new phenotypic data, the later analysis identified candidate immune exposures from TCR beta sequences and the way those sequences occurred across donors. A separate validation cohort of roughly 130 different subjects was used in addition to the roughly 670-subject first cohort. An early release covering over 500 HLA-typed donors comprised approximately 290 gigabases of sequencing data and around 85 million unique TCR sequences. General conclusions and limits of the study: A later analysis associated 16,951 TCR beta sequences with specific HLA alleles at a false discovery rate of 0.05. Across donors, most TCR sequences were observed very rarely, whereas some public TCRs were present in many individuals. Some IMGT-functional V segments, including TRBV6-2 and TRBV6-3, could not be distinguished by the 87-base-pair reads and were therefore excluded. A further reported finding was that TCR beta sequences accurately predicted the HLA-A and HLA-B alleles for most subjects in the first cohort. Because counts were too low, more than 15 rarely observed V segments, including chromosome 9 orphons, were excluded from the earlier analysis of several hundred of the donors. Broadly in line with IMGT annotations, most TCR beta V segments showed up in productive rearrangements about 90% or about 30% of the time in an earlier analysis of approximately 600 of the donors. When HLA alleles, especially DR and DQ, strongly co-occurred, TCR associations were difficult to assign to individual alleles. A later analysis reported that several top co-occurrence clusters appeared linked to parvovirus B19, influenza, CMV and Epstein-Barr virus. Sequencing depth was assumed to be roughly uniform across donors in the presence/absence analyses, though that assumption may not hold. Correlated functional status among segregating V segments might be attributable to linkage disequilibrium, but an unknown experimental factor could not be ruled out. CMV serostatus was the only immune exposure information available for the cohort. The cohort was sequenced for TCR beta chains only, and without alpha or paired-chain data the features that could be detected were limited. Compared with equally common non-associated chains, HLA-associated TCR beta chains in a later analysis were more clonally expanded and had lower generation probabilities. According to the authors, the approach could potentially be generalized to other disease states and immunological phenotypes. According to a later genetic analysis, donors in an Asian-associated ancestry cluster had fewer N-insertions in productive TCRs than the approximately 630-donor mean. A later genetic analysis associated a missense DCLRE1C variant with V-gene and J-gene trimming of TCR beta chains, and an independent cohort replicated the association. Because some donors lacked HLA typing at each locus, the association tests relied only on the typed subset. A later analysis found that TCR association rates varied across HLA loci, with DRB1 alleles showing the most associated TCRs and HLA-C alleles the fewest. The classifier was reported to diagnose cytomegalovirus status with high specificity and sensitivity in both the original and validation cohorts. In a later analysis, most CMV-associated TCR beta chains were found to appear HLA-restricted, with HLA associations seemingly driven largely by CMV exposure. In the study, approximately 160 TCR beta chains were listed as associated with cytomegalovirus. In vitro tests confirmed that three of the cytomegalovirus-associated TCR beta chains recognize cytomegalovirus antigens. A cluster of highly shared sequence variants was judged likely to be a technical artifact of the sequencing pipeline.

A note on this clone: Its antigen remains undetermined. No much larger clone is present one base from it, and per-base qualities are unavailable.

The cohort was made up of roughly 670 healthy bone marrow donors. At the time of sampling, all cohort members were nominally healthy, though unrecorded immune exposures were likely present. The donor was CMV seronegative and was included in the group of several hundred seronegative cohort members. Every donor gave a peripheral blood sample, and the peripheral blood mononuclear cells from that sample were used for TCR beta sequencing. The Qiagen DNeasy Blood Extraction Kit was used to extract genomic DNA from the blood cell samples. CDR1 and CDR2 (MNHEY, SVGAGI) derive from the germline V gene. The junction shows trimming of 2 bases on V and 6 bases on J, and the gene matches do not reach 9 bases of it. The CDR3 spans 16 residues, from the cysteine through the phenylalanine. Solely the CDR3 DNA is kept, with 48 bases framed from the first base. The library was prepared using the immunoSEQ multiplex PCR assay. The multiplex PCR relied on a mix of 60 forward primers for TCR Vbeta segments and 13 reverse primers for TCR Jbeta segments. Amplification of the CDR3 region of rearranged TCR beta genes was performed with a multiplex PCR assay on genomic DNA. The Illumina HiSeq System was used to sequence the amplified TCR beta libraries as 87-base-pair reads. On the study's bioinformatics: In a later analysis, roughly 80 million unique TCR beta chains were counted across the 500 to 700 repertoires, and around 10 million of these chains were shared by at least two donors. Raw reads were error-corrected and collapsed into unique sequences by a nearest-neighbor algorithm in which closely related sequences were merged to remove PCR and sequencing errors. To assign V, D and J gene segments, CDR3 sequences were aligned to IMGT reference sequences. Each retained sequence needed at least a six-nucleotide match to both a V gene segment and a J gene segment. A rearrangement was called productive if the CDR3 had no stop codons and remained in frame with V and J, and every other rearrangement was called non-productive. Following IMGT convention, CDR3 was defined as the stretch from the second conserved V-encoded cysteine to the conserved J-encoded phenylalanine. Sequences without an unambiguous match to a single V gene segment were excluded from the earlier analysis of 500 to 700 of the donors. In an earlier analysis of several hundred of the donors, V segments were called functional above 56.7% productive rearrangements and were called segregating when the between-donor standard deviation exceeded 5%. A statistical classification framework was developed to diagnose cytomegalovirus status using the catalog of TCR beta chain sequences. In a later analysis, TCR nucleotide sequences were compared against IMGT/GENE-DB human TR gene sequences so that V and J genes could be assigned. In a later analysis, CDR3 sequences and most-parsimonious VDJ recombination scenarios were assigned using the TCRdist pipeline. In a later analysis, every TCR beta chain was defined by the combination of its CDR3 amino acid sequence and its V-gene family, and reads without a unique V-gene family were dropped. In a later analysis, around 650 highly shared, low-generation-probability nucleotide sequences were removed to address suspected cross-contamination and a sequencing artifact. A later analysis calculated a clonal expansion index for each public chain from normalized within-repertoire ranks of inferred template counts. A later analysis computed generation probabilities with a VDJ recombination model fitted to out-of-frame rearrangements, and checked the results against IGoR. In a later analysis, TCR-TCR, TCR-HLA and TCR-CMV co-occurrence was scored with hypergeometric tests, and a repertoire-size bias correction was applied to TCR pairs. A later analysis estimated false discovery rates by permuting HLA or CMV assignments 20 times. A later analysis grouped co-occurring TCRs with DBSCAN, adding TCRdist sequence similarity when clustering within HLA-allele-positive subsets. Co-occurrence clustering excluded repertoires with fewer than 30,000 or more than 120,000 public chains, plus five with anomalous nucleotide sharing. TCRdb took over this immuneACCESS table, retaining in-frame rearrangements with V and J assigned. Such tables are incomplete; in checked studies, under half of the missing clones stem from an unresolved V gene, and the remainder is unexplained. V and J calls plus clone size are reproduced from that table; the DNA served to infer D and trimming. The sample contains some 150,000 clones, around 80% of them found a single time. The biggest ten clones account for about 3.1% of the sample.

Sequences were obtained from PBMCs. Here the chain combines TRBV6-5 and TRBJ1-5; TRBD1 aligns with 8 central bases. The clonotype originates from a man aged 40-50 years in good health and CMV-seronegative. This receptor carries the CDR3 CASSYGPQGVGQPQHF. Here is the DNA: TGTGCCAGCAGTTACGGTCCACAGGGGGTAGGTCAGCCCCAGCATTTT.